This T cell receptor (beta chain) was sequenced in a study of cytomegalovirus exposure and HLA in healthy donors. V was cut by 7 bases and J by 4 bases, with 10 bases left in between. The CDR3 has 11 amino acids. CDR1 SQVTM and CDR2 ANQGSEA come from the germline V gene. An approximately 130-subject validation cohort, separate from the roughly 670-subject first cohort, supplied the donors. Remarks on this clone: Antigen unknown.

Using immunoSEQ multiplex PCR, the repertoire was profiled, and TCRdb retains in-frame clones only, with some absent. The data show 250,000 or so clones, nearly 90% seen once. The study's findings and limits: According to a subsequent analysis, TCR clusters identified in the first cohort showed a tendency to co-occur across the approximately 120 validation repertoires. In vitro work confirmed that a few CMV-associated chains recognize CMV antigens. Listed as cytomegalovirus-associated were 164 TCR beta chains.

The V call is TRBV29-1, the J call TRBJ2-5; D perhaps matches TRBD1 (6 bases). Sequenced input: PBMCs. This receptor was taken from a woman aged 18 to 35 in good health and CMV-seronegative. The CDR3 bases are TGCAGCGCTACAGGGAGAGAGACCCAGTACTTC. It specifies CSATGRETQYF.